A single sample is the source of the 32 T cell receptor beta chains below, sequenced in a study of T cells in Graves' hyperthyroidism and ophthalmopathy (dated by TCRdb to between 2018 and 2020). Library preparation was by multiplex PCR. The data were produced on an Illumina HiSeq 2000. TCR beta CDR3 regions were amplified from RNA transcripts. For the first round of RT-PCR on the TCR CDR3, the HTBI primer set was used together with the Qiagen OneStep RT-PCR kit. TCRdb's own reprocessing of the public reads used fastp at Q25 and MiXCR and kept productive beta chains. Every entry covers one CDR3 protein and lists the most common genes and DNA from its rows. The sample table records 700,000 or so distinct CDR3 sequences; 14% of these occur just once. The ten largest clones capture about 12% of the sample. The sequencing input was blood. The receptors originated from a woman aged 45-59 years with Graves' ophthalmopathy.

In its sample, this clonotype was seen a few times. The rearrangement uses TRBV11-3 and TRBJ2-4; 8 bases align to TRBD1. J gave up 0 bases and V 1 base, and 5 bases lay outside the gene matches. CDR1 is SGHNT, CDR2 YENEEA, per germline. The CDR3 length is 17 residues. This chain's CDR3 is CASSLVRDRKAKNIQYF. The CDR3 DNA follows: TGTGCCAGCAGCTTAGTCAGGGACAGGAAAGCCAAAAACATTCAGTACTTC.

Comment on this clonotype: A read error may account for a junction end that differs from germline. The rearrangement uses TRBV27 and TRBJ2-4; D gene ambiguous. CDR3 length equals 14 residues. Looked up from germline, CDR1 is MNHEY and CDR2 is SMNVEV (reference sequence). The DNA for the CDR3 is TGTGCCAGCACATCGTTACAAGGCAAAAACATTCAGTGCTTC. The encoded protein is CASTSLQGKNIQCF.

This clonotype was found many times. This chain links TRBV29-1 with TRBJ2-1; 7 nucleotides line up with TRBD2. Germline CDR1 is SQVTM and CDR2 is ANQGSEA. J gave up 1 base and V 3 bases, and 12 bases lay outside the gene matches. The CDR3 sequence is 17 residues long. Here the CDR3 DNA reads TGCAGCGTTGAGCTGCCCCCTGCGGGAGTGTCCTACAATGAGCAGTTCTTC. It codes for CSVELPPAGVSYNEQFF.

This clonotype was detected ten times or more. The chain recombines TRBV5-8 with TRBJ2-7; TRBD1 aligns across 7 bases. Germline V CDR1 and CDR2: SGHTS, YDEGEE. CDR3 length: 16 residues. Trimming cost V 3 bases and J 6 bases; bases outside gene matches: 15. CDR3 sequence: CASSYSTQGINGEQYF. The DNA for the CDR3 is TGTGCCAGCAGCTACTCAACACAGGGGATCAATGGCGAGCAGTACTTC.

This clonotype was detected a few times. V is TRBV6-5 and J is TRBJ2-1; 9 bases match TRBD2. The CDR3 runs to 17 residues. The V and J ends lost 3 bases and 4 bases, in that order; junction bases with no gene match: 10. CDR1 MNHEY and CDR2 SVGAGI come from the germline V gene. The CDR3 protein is CASSYRAGGRGYNEQFF. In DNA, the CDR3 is TGTGCCAGCAGTTATCGAGCGGGAGGACGAGGTTACAATGAGCAGTTCTTC.

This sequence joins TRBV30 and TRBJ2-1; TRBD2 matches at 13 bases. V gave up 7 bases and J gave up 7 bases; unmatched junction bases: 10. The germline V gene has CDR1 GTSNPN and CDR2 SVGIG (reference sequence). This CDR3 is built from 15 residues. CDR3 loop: CAYKLGLAGVNEQFF. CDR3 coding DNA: TGTGCCTACAAACTAGGACTAGCGGGAGTAAATGAGCAGTTCTTC. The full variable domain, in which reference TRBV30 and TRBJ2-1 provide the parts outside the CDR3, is SQTIHQWPATLVQPVGSPLSLECTVEGTSNPNLYWYRQAAGRGLQLLFYSVGIGQISSEVPQNLSASRPQDRQFILSSKKLLLSDSGFYLCAYKLGLAGVNEQFFGPGTRLTVL.

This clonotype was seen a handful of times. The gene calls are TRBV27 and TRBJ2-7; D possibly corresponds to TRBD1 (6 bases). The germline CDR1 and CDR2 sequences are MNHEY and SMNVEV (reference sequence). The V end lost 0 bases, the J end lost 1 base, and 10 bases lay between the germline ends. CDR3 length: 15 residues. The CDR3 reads CASSLSWDISYEQYF. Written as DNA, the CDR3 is TGTGCCAGCAGTTTATCGTGGGACATTTCCTACGAGCAGTACTTC.

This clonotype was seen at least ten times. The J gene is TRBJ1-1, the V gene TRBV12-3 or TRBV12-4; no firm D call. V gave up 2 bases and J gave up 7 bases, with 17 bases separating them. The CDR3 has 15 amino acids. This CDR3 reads CASSLRAFVEGEAFF. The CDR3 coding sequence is TGTGCCAGCAGTTTAAGAGCCTTTGTCGAGGGTGAAGCTTTCTTT.

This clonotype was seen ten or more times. DNA of the CDR3: TGTGCCAGCAGCTTAGTCGCGACGCGAGGCTACAATGAGCAGTTCTTC. Translation gives CASSLVATRGYNEQFF. V gene TRBV7-2 combines with J gene TRBJ2-1; D unclear. The V gene lost 1 base and the J gene lost 3 bases, with 13 bases spanning the gap. Germline CDR1 and CDR2: SGHTA and FQGNSA. CDR3 length: 16 residues.

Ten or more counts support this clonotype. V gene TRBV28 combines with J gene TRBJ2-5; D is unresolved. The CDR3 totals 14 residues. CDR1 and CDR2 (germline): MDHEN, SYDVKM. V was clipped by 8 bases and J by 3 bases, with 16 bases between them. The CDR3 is CASGEERYKETQYF. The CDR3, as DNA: TGTGCCAGCGGGGAAGAGAGGTACAAAGAGACCCAGTACTTC.

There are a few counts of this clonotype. CDR3 nucleotide sequence: TGTGCCAGCAGTCCGGGACTACCGAACAATGAGCAGTTCTTC. It encodes CASSPGLPNNEQFF. The chain has TRBV27 and TRBJ2-1; 7 nucleotides line up with TRBD2. CDR1 MNHEY and CDR2 SMNVEV come from the germline V gene (reference sequence). The CDR3 length is 14 residues. V lost 5 bases and J lost 5; bases outside the gene matches: 6.

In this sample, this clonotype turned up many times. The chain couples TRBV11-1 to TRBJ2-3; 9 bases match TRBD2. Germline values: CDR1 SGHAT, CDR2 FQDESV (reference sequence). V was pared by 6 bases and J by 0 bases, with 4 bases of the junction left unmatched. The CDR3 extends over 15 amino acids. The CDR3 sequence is CASRATSGSTDTQYF. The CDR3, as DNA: TGTGCCAGCAGGGCGACTAGCGGTAGCACAGATACGCAGTATTTT.

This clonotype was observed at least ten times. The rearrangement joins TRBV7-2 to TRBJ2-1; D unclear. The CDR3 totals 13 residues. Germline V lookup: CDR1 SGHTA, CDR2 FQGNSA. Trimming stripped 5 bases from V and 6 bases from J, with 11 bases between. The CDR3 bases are TGTGCCAGCAGCCCCGACCCCCCCAATGAGCAGTTCTTC. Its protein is CASSPDPPNEQFF.

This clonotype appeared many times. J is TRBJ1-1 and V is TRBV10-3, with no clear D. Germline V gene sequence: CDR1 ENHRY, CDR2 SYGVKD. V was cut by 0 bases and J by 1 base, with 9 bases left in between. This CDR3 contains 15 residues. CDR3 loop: CAISESRERNTEAFF. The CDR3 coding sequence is TGTGCCATCAGTGAGTCACGAGAACGGAACACTGAAGCTTTCTTT.

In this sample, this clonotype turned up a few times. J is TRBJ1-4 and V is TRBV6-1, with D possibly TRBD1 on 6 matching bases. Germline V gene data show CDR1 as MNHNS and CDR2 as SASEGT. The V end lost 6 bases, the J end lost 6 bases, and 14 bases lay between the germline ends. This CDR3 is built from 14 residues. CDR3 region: CASRIGTWDEKLFF. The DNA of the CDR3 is TGTGCCAGCAGAATCGGGACATGGGATGAAAAACTGTTTTTT.

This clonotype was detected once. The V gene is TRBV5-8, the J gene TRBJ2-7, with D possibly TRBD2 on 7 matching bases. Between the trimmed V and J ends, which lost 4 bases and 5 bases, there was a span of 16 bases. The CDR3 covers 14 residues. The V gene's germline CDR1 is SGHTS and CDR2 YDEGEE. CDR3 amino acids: CASSRGGTLHEQYF. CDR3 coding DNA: TGTGCCAGCAGCAGGGGGGGGACCCTCCACGAGCAGTACTTC.

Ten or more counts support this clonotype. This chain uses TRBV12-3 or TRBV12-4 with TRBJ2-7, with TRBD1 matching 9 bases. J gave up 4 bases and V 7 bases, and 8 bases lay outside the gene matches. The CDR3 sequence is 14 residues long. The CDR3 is CASNLQGAGYEQYF. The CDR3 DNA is TGTGCCAGCAACCTACAGGGGGCCGGTTACGAGCAGTACTTC.

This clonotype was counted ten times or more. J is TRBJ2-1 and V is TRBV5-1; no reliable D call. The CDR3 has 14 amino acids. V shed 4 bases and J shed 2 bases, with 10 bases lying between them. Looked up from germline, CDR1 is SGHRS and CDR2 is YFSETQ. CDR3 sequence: CASSRSLAYNEQFF. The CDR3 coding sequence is TGCGCCAGCAGCCGATCCCTGGCCTACAATGAGCAGTTCTTC.

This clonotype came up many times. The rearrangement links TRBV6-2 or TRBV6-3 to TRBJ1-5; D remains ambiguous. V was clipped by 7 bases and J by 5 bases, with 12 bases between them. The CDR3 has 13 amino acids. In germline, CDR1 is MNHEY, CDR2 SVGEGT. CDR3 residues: CASKNQQDQPQHF. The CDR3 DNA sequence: TGTGCCAGCAAGAACCAGCAGGATCAGCCCCAGCATTTT.

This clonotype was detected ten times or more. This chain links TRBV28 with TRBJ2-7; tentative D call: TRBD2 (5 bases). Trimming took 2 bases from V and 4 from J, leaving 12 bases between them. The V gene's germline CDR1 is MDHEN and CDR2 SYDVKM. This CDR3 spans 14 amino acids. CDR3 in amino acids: CASSLLSEGYEQYF. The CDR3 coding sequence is TGTGCCAGCAGTTTACTTAGCGAGGGATACGAGCAGTACTTC.

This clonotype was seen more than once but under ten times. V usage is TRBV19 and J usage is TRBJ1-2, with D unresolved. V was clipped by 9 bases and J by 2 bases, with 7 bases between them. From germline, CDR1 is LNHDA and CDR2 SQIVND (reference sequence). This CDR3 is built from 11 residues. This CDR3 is CASARNYGYTF. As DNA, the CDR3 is TGTGCCAGCGCACGGAACTATGGCTACACCTTC.

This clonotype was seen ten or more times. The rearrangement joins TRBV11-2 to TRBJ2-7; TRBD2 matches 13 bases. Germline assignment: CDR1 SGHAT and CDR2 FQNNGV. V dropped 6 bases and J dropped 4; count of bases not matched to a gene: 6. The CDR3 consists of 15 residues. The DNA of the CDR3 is TGTGCCAGCAGATATCTACTAGCGGGAGGGTACGAGCAGTACTTC. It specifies CASRYLLAGGYEQYF.

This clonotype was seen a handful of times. The CDR3 is CASSEGLAGESQETQYF. CDR3 sequence (DNA): TGTGCCAGCAGCGAAGGACTAGCGGGAGAGTCGCAGGAGACCCAGTACTTC. V is TRBV14 and J is TRBJ2-5, with 13 bases matching TRBD2. V lost 5 bases, J lost 5 bases, and 11 bases stayed unmatched. The germline CDR1 and CDR2 sequences are SGHDN and FVKESK. The CDR3 spans 17 residues. Using reference TRBV14 and TRBJ2-5 for the parts outside the CDR3, the full variable domain is EAGVTQFPSHSVIEKGQTVTLRCDPISGHDNLYWYRRVMGKEIKFLLHFVKESKQDESGMPNNRFLAERTGGTYSTLKVQPAELEDSGVYFCASSEGLAGESQETQYFGPGTRLLVL.

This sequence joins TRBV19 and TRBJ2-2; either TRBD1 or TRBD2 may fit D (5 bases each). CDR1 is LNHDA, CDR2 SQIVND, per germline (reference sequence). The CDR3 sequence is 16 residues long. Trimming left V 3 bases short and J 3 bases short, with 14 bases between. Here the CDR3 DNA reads TGTGCCAGTAGTATGGTTCGGGACGGGTACACCGGGGAGCTGTTTTTT. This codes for CASSMVRDGYTGELFF. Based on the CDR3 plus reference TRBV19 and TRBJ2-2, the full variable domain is DGGITQSPKYLFRKEGQNVTLSCEQNLNHDAMYWYRQDPGQGLRLIYYSQIVNDFQKGDIAEGYSVSREKKESFPLTVTSAQKNPTAFYLCASSMVRDGYTGELFFGEGSRLTVL.

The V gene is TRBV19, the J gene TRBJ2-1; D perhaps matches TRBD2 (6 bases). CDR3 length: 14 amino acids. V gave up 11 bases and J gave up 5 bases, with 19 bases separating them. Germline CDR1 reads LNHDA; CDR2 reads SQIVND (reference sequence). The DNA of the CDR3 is TGTGCCTCTCGCGGGACCTACCAGAACAATGAGCAGTTCTTC. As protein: CASRGTYQNNEQFF.

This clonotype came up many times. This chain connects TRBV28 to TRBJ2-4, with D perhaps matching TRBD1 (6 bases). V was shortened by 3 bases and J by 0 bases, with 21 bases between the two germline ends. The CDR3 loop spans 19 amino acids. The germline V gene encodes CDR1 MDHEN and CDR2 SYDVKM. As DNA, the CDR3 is TGTGCCAGCAGTTTTGGGCGGACAGCGGCCGGGCTAGCCAAAAACATTCAGTACTTC. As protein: CASSFGRTAAGLAKNIQYF.

The CDR3 here is CASSLFGPNNEQFF. CDR3 DNA sequence: TGTGCCAGCAGTTTATTTGGGCCGAACAATGAGCAGTTCTTC. This chain uses TRBV12-3 or TRBV12-4 with TRBJ2-1; D gene ambiguous. The ends were cut back, 2 bases at V and 5 bases at J, with 10 bases in the middle. The CDR3 contains 14 residues.

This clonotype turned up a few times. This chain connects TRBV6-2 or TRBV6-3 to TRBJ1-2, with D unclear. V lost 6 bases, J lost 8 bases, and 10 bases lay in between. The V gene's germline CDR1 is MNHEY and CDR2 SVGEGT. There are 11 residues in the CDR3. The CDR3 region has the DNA TGTGCCAGCAGCCTGAATGAAGGCTACACCTTC. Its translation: CASSLNEGYTF.

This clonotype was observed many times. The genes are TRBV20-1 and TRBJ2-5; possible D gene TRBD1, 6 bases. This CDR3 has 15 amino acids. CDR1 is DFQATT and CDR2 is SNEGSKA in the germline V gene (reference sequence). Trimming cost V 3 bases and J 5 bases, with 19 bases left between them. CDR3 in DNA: TGCAGTGCTAGGGCGGCAGGGGATCGTGGGGAGACCCAGTACTTC. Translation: CSARAAGDRGETQYF.

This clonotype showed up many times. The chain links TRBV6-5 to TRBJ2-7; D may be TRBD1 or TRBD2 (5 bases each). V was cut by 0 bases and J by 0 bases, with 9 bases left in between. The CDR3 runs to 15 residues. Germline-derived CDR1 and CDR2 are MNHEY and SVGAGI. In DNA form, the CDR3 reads TGTGCCAGCAGTTACTCCCTGGGACGCTCCTACGAGCAGTACTTC. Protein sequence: CASSYSLGRSYEQYF.

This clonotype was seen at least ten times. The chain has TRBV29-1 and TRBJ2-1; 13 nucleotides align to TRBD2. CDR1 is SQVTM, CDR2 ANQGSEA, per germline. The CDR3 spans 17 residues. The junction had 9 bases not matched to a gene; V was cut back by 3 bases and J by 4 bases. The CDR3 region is CSVDTILAGGRYNEQFF. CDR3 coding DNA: TGCAGCGTTGACACCATACTAGCGGGAGGGCGTTACAATGAGCAGTTCTTC.

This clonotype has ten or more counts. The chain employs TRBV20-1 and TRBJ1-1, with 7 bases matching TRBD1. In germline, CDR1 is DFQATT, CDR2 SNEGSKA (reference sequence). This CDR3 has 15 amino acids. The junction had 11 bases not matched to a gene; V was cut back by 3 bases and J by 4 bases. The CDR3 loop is CSARELTGVRTEAFF. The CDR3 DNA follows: TGCAGTGCTAGGGAACTCACAGGGGTACGCACTGAAGCTTTCTTT.